The 29 T cell receptor beta chains in this list originate from one sample, sequenced in a study of blood T cells in healthy people across ages. A second roughly 6 to 11 cycle PCR used barcoded and J-beta primers. TCRdb re-derived calls from the 5' RACE reads in MiXCR, one entry per CDR3 protein. The table has fewer than 2 million distinct CDR3 sequences, about 39% seen once. Sequenced sample: blood. These receptors were obtained from a human donor in good health.

The CDR3: CASSEVKGLGEDNEQFF. CDR3 nucleotides: TGTGCCAGCAGTGAAGTGAAGGGATTGGGCGAGGACAATGAGCAGTTCTTC. The gene calls are TRBV2 and TRBJ2-1, with D unclear. Germline V gives CDR1 SNHLY, CDR2 FYNNEI. The CDR3 is 17 residues long. The V and J ends lost 1 base and 5 bases respectively, with 18 bases between them.

Note on this clonotype: A junction boundary mismatches the germline segment, possibly from a read error. This chain links TRBV11-2 with TRBJ1-5; 7 nucleotides agree with TRBD1. The CDR3 has 15 residues. The V gene's germline CDR1 is SGHAT and CDR2 FQNNGV. The CDR3 DNA sequence: TGTGCCAACAGCCATACAGGGGTTAGCAATCAGCCCCAGCATTTT. Translating it yields CANSHTGVSNQPQHF.

The J gene is TRBJ2-2, the V gene TRBV10-3, with 10 bases lining up with TRBD2. Germline-derived CDR1 and CDR2 are ENHRY and SYGVKD. V gave up 3 bases and J gave up 9 bases; unmatched junction bases: 7. The CDR3 extends over 15 amino acids. CDR3 protein: CAISDPSGGDRELFF. CDR3 DNA sequence: TGTGCCATCAGTGACCCCAGCGGGGGGGACCGGGAGCTGTTTTTT.

The chain recombines TRBV27 with TRBJ2-1; 7 bases are shared with TRBD1. V lost 7 bases and J lost 10; bases outside the gene matches: 10. Germline lookup yields CDR1 MNHEY and CDR2 SMNVEV (reference sequence). The CDR3 runs to 13 residues. CDR3 region: CASTSLGGSEQFF. DNA of the CDR3: TGTGCCAGCACCTCACTAGGGGGCAGCGAGCAGTTCTTC.

This clonotype occurred a few times. The rearrangement joins TRBV27 to TRBJ2-3; 12 nucleotides match TRBD2. This CDR3 has 17 residues. Germline values: CDR1 MNHEY, CDR2 SMNVEV (reference sequence). Germline trimming cut 5 bases from V and 2 bases from J; bases unmatched to any gene: 8. The CDR3 DNA follows: TGTGCCAGCAGTGCTTCACTAGCGGGGGGCGCCACAGATACGCAGTATTTT. Protein: CASSASLAGGATDTQYF.

The V gene is TRBV4-1, the J gene TRBJ2-2, with D unclear. Germline assignment: CDR1 MGHRA and CDR2 YSYEKL. Trimming shortened V by 1 base and J by 8 bases, and 2 bases separated the two germline ends. This CDR3 region has 11 residues. CDR3 nucleotide sequence: TGCGCCAGCAGCCAAGGTGGGGAGCTGTTTTTT. Translation gives CASSQGGELFF.

V and J are TRBV3-1 and TRBJ1-1; 8 nucleotides line up with TRBD1. CDR1 is LGHDT and CDR2 is YNNKEL in the germline V gene (reference sequence). After removal of 0 bases from V and 5 bases from J, the junction contained 11 bases not matched to a gene. The CDR3 has 17 residues. CDR3 bases: TGTGCCAGCAGCCAAGACCCACAGGGGGAGGTTGGTACTGAAGCTTTCTTT. Translating it yields CASSQDPQGEVGTEAFF.

This clonotype occurred many times. The V and J genes are TRBV20-1 and TRBJ2-5, with TRBD1 matching 8 bases. CDR3 length: 14 amino acids. Trimming removed 7 bases from V and 4 bases from J; junction bases left unmatched: 11. Looked up from germline, CDR1 is DFQATT and CDR2 is SNEGSKA (reference sequence). The CDR3, as DNA: TGCAGTGAACAGGACAGGGTTGGTGGAGAGACCCAGTACTTC. Amino acid sequence: CSEQDRVGGETQYF.

This clonotype appeared a few times. V usage is TRBV7-2 and J usage is TRBJ1-5; no firm D call. CDR3 size: 14 residues. The V gene lost 1 base and the J gene lost 6 bases, with 10 bases spanning the gap. Germline CDR1 is SGHTA and CDR2 is FQGNSA. The CDR3 is CASSLVAVSQPQHF. The CDR3, as DNA: TGTGCCAGCAGCTTAGTAGCGGTTAGTCAGCCCCAGCATTTT.

V usage is TRBV28 and J usage is TRBJ2-7; 8 nucleotides line up with TRBD1. The CDR3 length is 15 residues. Germline values: CDR1 MDHEN, CDR2 SYDVKM. V trimming: 5 bases; J trimming: 5 bases; junction bases outside the gene matches: 11. CDR3 sequence (DNA): TGTGCCAGCAGTCCCGGACAGGGCTTGGGAGACGAGCAGTACTTC. This translates into CASSPGQGLGDEQYF.

The chain links TRBV14 to TRBJ1-1; D perhaps matches TRBD1 (5 bases). Trimming removed 4 bases at V and 12 bases at J, with 18 bases between. CDR3 size: 13 residues. Germline V lookup: CDR1 SGHDN, CDR2 FVKESK. The CDR3 DNA reads as TGTGCCAGCAGCCCAGATTTCGTGGGGGACCCTTTCTTT. This translates into CASSPDFVGDPFF.

The J gene is TRBJ2-3, the V gene TRBV7-2, with TRBD2 matching 7 bases. The CDR3 has 15 amino acids. Trimming removed 10 bases from V and 3 bases from J; junction bases left unmatched: 13. Germline V gives CDR1 SGHTA, CDR2 FQGNSA. Written as DNA, the CDR3 is TGTGCCACCAGTTCACTCGGGGGGTTGACAGATACGCAGTATTTT. This translates into CATSSLGGLTDTQYF.

The chain recombines TRBV7-2 with TRBJ2-7, with D maybe TRBD2 (6 bases). The germline V gene encodes CDR1 SGHTA and CDR2 FQGNSA. This CDR3 has 13 residues. The V and J ends lost 7 bases and 4 bases respectively, with 14 bases between them. The CDR3 DNA follows: TGTGCCAGCAACTTTGCAGGACTATACGAGCAGTACTTC. It codes for CASNFAGLYEQYF.

This sequence joins TRBV12-3 or TRBV12-4 and TRBJ1-5; D remains unclear. The CDR3 extends over 12 amino acids. The V end lost 3 bases, the J end lost 6 bases, and 6 bases lay between the germline ends. The CDR3 DNA is TGTGCCAGCAGTTTCGGAGCTCAGCCCCAGCATTTT. This encodes CASSFGAQPQHF.

This clonotype was found once. The genes are TRBV20-1 and TRBJ2-5, with D possibly being TRBD2 (7 bases). V lost 6 bases, J lost 5 bases, and 19 bases lay in between. CDR3 length equals 14 residues. CDR1 and CDR2 from the germline V gene are DFQATT and SNEGSKA (reference sequence). As DNA, the CDR3 is TGCAGTGCCCCGGGACGGGGGGCGCGGGAGACCCAGTACTTC. Encoded protein: CSAPGRGARETQYF.

A few counts support this clonotype. The chain combines TRBV5-1 with TRBJ2-3; 7 bases line up with TRBD1. The length of the CDR3 is 16 residues. J was trimmed by 0 bases and V by 4 bases; bases with no gene match: 8. Germline V gene sequence: CDR1 SGHRS, CDR2 YFSETQ. The CDR3 here is CASSARTGGSTDTQYF. The DNA of the CDR3 is TGCGCCAGCAGCGCCCGGACAGGTGGGAGCACAGATACGCAGTATTTT.

The chain couples TRBV2 to TRBJ1-5; D is possibly TRBD1 (6 bases). CDR3 length equals 15 residues. V lost 2 bases and J 4 bases, leaving 12 bases between the germline ends. Germline values: CDR1 SNHLY, CDR2 FYNNEI. DNA for the CDR3: TGTGCCAGCAGTGAATGGGGCGACAGGAATCAGCCCCAGCATTTT. It translates to CASSEWGDRNQPQHF.

This clonotype has just a few counts. This rearrangement joins TRBV7-2 to TRBJ1-1; tentative D call: TRBD1 (6 bases). The germline V and J ends were trimmed by 5 bases and 0 bases, with 13 bases remaining between them. The CDR3 sequence is 15 residues long. The germline CDR1 and CDR2 sequences are SGHTA and FQGNSA. CDR3 in amino acids: CASSLYTGLNTEAFF. The CDR3, as DNA: TGTGCCAGCAGCCTCTATACAGGGTTGAACACTGAAGCTTTCTTT. Filled out from reference TRBV7-2 and TRBJ1-1, the complete variable domain reads GAGVSQSPSNKVTEKGKDVELRCDPISGHTALYWYRQSLGQGLEFLIYFQGNSAPDKSGLPSDRFSAERTGGSVSTLTIQRTQQEDSAVYLCASSLYTGLNTEAFFGQGTRLTVV.

The chain has TRBV10-3 and TRBJ2-1, with 8 bases lining up with TRBD2. The V gene's germline CDR1 is ENHRY and CDR2 SYGVKD. V was pared by 6 bases and J by 5 bases, with 9 bases of the junction left unmatched. CDR3 length: 15 amino acids. The CDR3, as DNA: TGTGCCATCAGACCCGGGGGCGGGGGGAACAATGAGCAGTTCTTC. Translated, it gives CAIRPGGGGNNEQFF.

In its sample, this clonotype was seen a few times. The chain employs TRBV20-1 and TRBJ2-1; no clear D gene. Between the trimmed V and J ends, which lost 6 bases and 10 bases, there was a span of 19 bases. The V gene's germline CDR1 is DFQATT and CDR2 SNEGSKA (reference sequence). CDR3 size: 13 residues. This chain's CDR3 is CSAGLGNLGEQFF. The DNA of the CDR3 is TGCAGTGCAGGGCTGGGGAACCTGGGCGAGCAGTTCTTC.

The chain links TRBV15 to TRBJ1-5; unclear D gene. Trimming stripped 0 bases from V and 3 bases from J, with 6 bases between. Germline V gene lookup returns CDR1 LNHNV and CDR2 YYDKDF (reference sequence). This CDR3 comprises 14 residues. In DNA form, the CDR3 reads TGTGCCACCAGCAGAGATCAATTCAATCAGCCCCAGCATTTT. It is translated as CATSRDQFNQPQHF.

The rearrangement uses TRBV12-3 or TRBV12-4 and TRBJ1-2, with 7 positions matching TRBD1. The CDR3 is 15 residues long. With 4 bases clipped from V and 4 bases from J, the junction kept 9 bases outside the gene matches. CDR3 sequence: CASSSTGAKVYGYTF. DNA for the CDR3: TGTGCCAGCAGTTCAACAGGGGCGAAAGTCTATGGCTACACCTTC.

The CDR3 protein is CASSLDRGEHYEQYF. The CDR3 DNA reads TGTGCCAGCAGCTTAGACAGGGGTGAACACTACGAGCAGTACTTC. The J gene is TRBJ2-4, the V gene TRBV7-2, with 7 bases fitting TRBD1. The J call is doubtful: the DNA matches TRBJ2-7 better. The CDR3 consists of 15 residues. Germline CDR1 is SGHTA and CDR2 is FQGNSA.

This rearrangement joins TRBV4-3 to TRBJ2-1; 9 bases fit TRBD2. V shed 4 bases, J shed 10 bases, and the junction held 8 bases outside the gene matches. The germline V gene has CDR1 LGHNA and CDR2 YSLEER. This CDR3 comprises 14 residues. The CDR3 loop is CASSPSGVGKEQFF. The CDR3 DNA reads as TGCGCCAGCAGCCCTAGCGGGGTAGGCAAGGAGCAGTTCTTC.

The V call is TRBV20-1, the J call TRBJ2-5; the D gene is possibly TRBD2 (6 bases). Between the trimmed V and J ends, which lost 5 bases and 4 bases, there was a span of 14 bases. The germline V gene has CDR1 DFQATT and CDR2 SNEGSKA (reference sequence). CDR3 length: 13 residues. The CDR3 loop is CSAPTFGGETQYF. For the CDR3, the DNA is TGCAGTGCTCCAACTTTCGGGGGAGAGACCCAGTACTTC.

This clonotype appeared a few times. This chain links TRBV5-1 with TRBJ2-7, with D possibly TRBD1 on 5 matching bases. Per the germline V gene, CDR1 is SGHRS and CDR2 is YFSETQ. The V gene lost 4 bases and the J gene lost 2 bases, with 13 bases spanning the gap. The CDR3 length is 14 residues. The CDR3 sequence: CASSRGGQAYEQYF. The DNA for the CDR3 is TGCGCCAGCAGCCGAGGCGGACAAGCCTACGAGCAGTACTTC. Using reference TRBV5-1 and TRBJ2-7 for the parts outside the CDR3, the full variable domain is KAGVTQTPRYLIKTRGQQVTLSCSPISGHRSVSWYQQTPGQGLQFLFEYFSETQRNKGNFPGRFSGRQFSNSRSEMNVSTLELGDSALYLCASSRGGQAYEQYFGPGTRLTVT.

V usage is TRBV7-8 and J usage is TRBJ1-1; 9 positions match TRBD1. The CDR3 is 16 amino acids. CDR1 is SGHVS, CDR2 FQNEAQ, per germline. V shed 5 bases, J shed 3 bases, and the junction held 10 bases outside the gene matches. CDR3 nucleotide sequence: TGTGCCAGCAGCCTAACTACAGGGGGCTGGGACACTGAAGCTTTCTTT. This sequence encodes CASSLTTGGWDTEAFF.

The chain employs TRBV11-1 and TRBJ2-5; a possible D gene is TRBD2 (5 bases). The V end was cut by 4 bases, the J end by 4 bases, with 16 bases between. Germline V gene data show CDR1 as SGHAT and CDR2 as FQDESV (reference sequence). This CDR3 spans 15 amino acids. In DNA form, the CDR3 reads TGTGCCAGCAGCTCCTCGGCGGGCCGGGGAGAGACCCAGTACTTC. Translation: CASSSSAGRGETQYF.

This rearrangement joins TRBV27 to TRBJ2-3; D not certain. The CDR3 spans 15 residues. V was pared by 3 bases and J by 0 bases, with 10 bases between. Looked up from germline, CDR1 is MNHEY and CDR2 is SMNVEV (reference sequence). CDR3 loop: CASSFQHVSTDTQYF. DNA of the CDR3: TGTGCCAGCAGTTTTCAGCACGTTAGCACAGATACGCAGTATTTT.